Below are 25 T cell receptor beta chains sequenced from a single sample in a study of cytomegalovirus exposure and HLA in healthy donors. The PCR had 60 Vbeta and 13 Jbeta primers. Repertoires were generated with immunoSEQ multiplex PCR, while TCRdb's copy carries only in-frame clones and drops some. Of more than 95,000 clones in the sample, roughly four fifths were seen once. Sequencing used PBMCs. The receptor source for this set is a man between 45 and 60 years old in good health and CMV-seropositive.

This rearrangement joins TRBV7-2 to TRBJ2-2; D may be TRBD2 (7 bases). V lost 10 bases and J 6 bases, leaving 15 bases between the germline ends. Looked up from germline, CDR1 is SGHTA and CDR2 is FQGNSA. The CDR3 covers 13 residues. DNA of the CDR3: TGTGCCATGGGGAGGGGGGTGCCCGGGGAGCTGTTTTTT. Translating it yields CAMGRGVPGELFF.

The CDR3 DNA reads as TGTGCCAGCAGTGTAGCGGGTAGCGGGGAGCTGTTTTTT. Its protein is CASSVAGSGELFF. The rearrangement joins TRBV25-1 to TRBJ2-2, with 7 bases aligning to TRBD2. Germline CDR1 is MGHDK and CDR2 is SYGVNS. V shed 4 bases, J shed 7 bases, and the junction held 3 bases outside the gene matches. This CDR3 is built from 13 residues. Filled out from reference TRBV25-1 and TRBJ2-2, the complete variable domain reads EADIYQTPRYLVIGTGKKITLECSQTMGHDKMYWYQQDPGMELHLIHYSYGVNSTEKGDLSSESTVSRIRTEHFPLTLESARPSHTSQYLCASSVAGSGELFFGEGSRLTVL.

V and J are TRBV4-1 and TRBJ1-1; D might be TRBD1 (5 bases). V lost 0 bases, J lost 3 bases, and 23 bases lay in between. The CDR3 has 19 residues. Germline V gene sequence: CDR1 MGHRA, CDR2 YSYEKL. CDR3 in amino acids: CASSQDWAAGRVSDTEAFF. CDR3 nucleotides: TGCGCCAGCAGCCAAGATTGGGCAGCAGGGCGCGTGTCCGACACTGAAGCTTTCTTT.

This clone turned up a few times. The J gene is TRBJ1-2, the V gene TRBV18; a weak D match, TRBD1 (5 bases). V was shortened by 3 bases and J by 7 bases, with 18 bases between the two germline ends. This CDR3 spans 15 amino acids. Germline V gene sequence: CDR1 KGHSH, CDR2 LQKENI. The CDR3 DNA sequence: TGTGCCAGCTCACCCGACCAGGGTTCTTCGGTTGGCTACACCTTC. Encoded protein: CASSPDQGSSVGYTF.

The chain links TRBV6-4 to TRBJ1-2, with unresolved D. The CDR3 is 15 amino acids. Trimming took off 0 bases at V and 4 bases at J, with 12 bases between the two ends. CDR1 and CDR2 from the germline V gene are MRHNA and SNTAGT. The CDR3 sequence: CASSDSTSGTYGYTF. The CDR3 DNA follows: TGTGCCAGCAGTGACTCTACTAGTGGCACCTATGGCTACACCTTC.

The count of this clone is one. The chain links TRBV19 to TRBJ2-7; 14 bases are shared with TRBD2. The CDR3 is 17 residues long. The germline V gene encodes CDR1 LNHDA and CDR2 SQIVND (reference sequence). V dropped 1 base and J dropped 6; count of bases not matched to a gene: 8. DNA of the CDR3: TGTGCCAGTAGTATAGGGCTGGGACTAGCGGGAGCATTCGAGCAGTACTTC. It codes for CASSIGLGLAGAFEQYF.

The chain has TRBV4-2 and TRBJ2-7; TRBD2 aligns across 8 bases. Germline V gene sequence: CDR1 LGHNA, CDR2 YNFKEQ. This CDR3 region has 15 residues. Germline trimming cut 2 bases from V and 3 bases from J; bases unmatched to any gene: 6. The CDR3 here is CASSQRAGARYEQYF. In DNA, the CDR3 is TGTGCCAGCAGCCAAAGAGCGGGAGCACGCTACGAGCAGTACTTC.

This clone was observed a few times. The rearrangement links TRBV7-6 to TRBJ1-1; the D gene is possibly TRBD1 (5 bases). The CDR3 contains 12 residues. Germline V gene data show CDR1 as SGHVS and CDR2 as FNYEAQ. The V gene lost 5 bases and the J gene lost 7 bases, with 11 bases spanning the gap. CDR3 coding DNA: TGTGCCAGCAGCCCCGGGGGGGGTGAAGCTTTCTTT. Its protein product is CASSPGGGEAFF.

The gene calls are TRBV18 and TRBJ1-2; 7 bases line up with TRBD1. The germline CDR1 and CDR2 sequences are KGHSH and LQKENI. The V and J ends lost 4 bases and 6 bases, in that order; junction bases with no gene match: 5. CDR3 size: 13 residues. The CDR3 region is CASSLTGSDGYTF. CDR3 nucleotides: TGTGCCAGCTCACTGACAGGGAGCGATGGCTACACCTTC.

This rearrangement joins TRBV6-1 to TRBJ2-4, with a possible D match to TRBD1 (6 bases). The CDR3 extends over 15 amino acids. Looked up from germline, CDR1 is MNHNS and CDR2 is SASEGT. V was pared by 2 bases and J by 8 bases, with 16 bases between. The CDR3 nucleotides read TGTGCCAGCAGTGAACTGGCAGGGGTTATTGACATTCAGTACTTC. This translates into CASSELAGVIDIQYF.

The table lists this clone with a few counts. The chain recombines TRBV11-3 with TRBJ2-7, with 7 bases fitting TRBD1. The germline gives CDR1 SGHNT, CDR2 YENEEA. With V trimmed by 1 base and J by 0 bases, 6 bases remained unmatched. This CDR3 comprises 16 residues. CDR3 coding DNA: TGTGCCAGCAGCTTAGTAGGGACAGATCCCTCCTACGAGCAGTACTTC. This sequence encodes CASSLVGTDPSYEQYF.

This clone came up a few times. The chain links TRBV7-2 to TRBJ2-2, with a weak D call TRBD1 (6 bases). There are 17 residues in the CDR3. The germline gives CDR1 SGHTA, CDR2 FQGNSA. V was trimmed by 4 bases and J by 6 bases, leaving 21 bases between them. The CDR3 protein is CASSSVTQGRKSGELFF. The CDR3 DNA reads TGTGCCAGCAGCTCCGTGACACAGGGTCGAAAATCCGGGGAGCTGTTTTTT.

The chain uses TRBV19 and TRBJ1-6; D is undetermined. Trimming removed 8 bases from V and 0 bases from J, with 11 bases in between. Germline-derived CDR1 and CDR2 are LNHDA and SQIVND (reference sequence). The CDR3 contains 15 residues. The CDR3 sequence is CASVPSSSYNSPLHF. In nucleotides, the CDR3 is TGTGCCAGTGTTCCCTCGAGCTCCTATAATTCACCCCTCCACTTT. Using reference TRBV19 and TRBJ1-6 for the parts outside the CDR3, the full variable domain is DGGITQSPKYLFRKEGQNVTLSCEQNLNHDAMYWYRQDPGQGLRLIYYSQIVNDFQKGDIAEGYSVSREKKESFPLTVTSAQKNPTAFYLCASVPSSSYNSPLHFGNGTRLTVT.

The chain uses TRBV19 and TRBJ2-3; 8 nucleotides match TRBD1. CDR3 size: 14 residues. In germline, CDR1 is LNHDA, CDR2 SQIVND (reference sequence). Trimming cost V 6 bases and J 6 bases; bases outside gene matches: 8. This CDR3 is CASRPDRVGDTQYF. CDR3 sequence (DNA): TGTGCCAGTAGACCGGACAGGGTGGGGGATACGCAGTATTTT.

CDR3 in amino acids: CASSGTLVDNQPQHF. For the CDR3, the DNA is TGTGCCAGCAGTGGGACTCTCGTTGATAATCAGCCCCAGCATTTT. The chain carries TRBV19 and TRBJ1-5; TRBD1 might be the D (5 bases). With 9 bases removed from V and 4 bases from J, the gap between germline ends came to 19 bases. The CDR3 totals 15 residues. Looked up from germline, CDR1 is LNHDA and CDR2 is SQIVND (reference sequence).

The chain uses TRBV18 and TRBJ1-1; a weak D match, TRBD1 (6 bases). V shed 6 bases and J shed 5 bases, with 7 bases lying between them. There are 11 residues in the CDR3. Germline CDR1 KGHSH, CDR2 LQKENI. The CDR3 coding sequence is TGTGCCAGCTCCCAGGGGACTGAAGCTTTCTTT. Its translation: CASSQGTEAFF.

The chain couples TRBV6-5 to TRBJ1-4, with TRBD1 identical over 8 bases. This CDR3 comprises 13 residues. Per the germline V gene, CDR1 is MNHEY and CDR2 is SVGAGI. V lost 2 bases to trimming and J lost 8 bases; unmatched junction nucleotides: 1. CDR3 protein: CASSYRTGEKLFF. DNA for the CDR3: TGTGCCAGCAGTTACCGGACAGGGGAAAAACTGTTTTTT.

This clone was seen only a few times. The chain joins TRBV6-5 to TRBJ2-4; D is perhaps TRBD2 (7 bases). The V end was cut by 6 bases, the J end by 9 bases, with 21 bases between. The germline gives CDR1 MNHEY, CDR2 SVGAGI. This CDR3 has 15 residues. The DNA for the CDR3 is TGTGCCAGCAGACCGCTACAGGGTCCGGGGGGCATTCAGTACTTC. Translated: CASRPLQGPGGIQYF.

The CDR3 reads CASSVSGGNTGELFF. CDR3 DNA sequence: TGTGCCAGCAGTGTTAGTGGTGGGAACACCGGGGAGCTGTTTTTT. The chain uses TRBV6-1 and TRBJ2-2; D unclear. From germline, CDR1 is MNHNS and CDR2 SASEGT. Trimming cost V 4 bases and J 1 base, with 10 bases left between them. This CDR3 comprises 15 residues.

This chain connects TRBV5-4 to TRBJ2-1, with a tentative D call TRBD1 (5 bases). V was clipped by 4 bases and J by 6 bases, with 14 bases between them. This CDR3 has 14 amino acids. Germline-derived CDR1 and CDR2 are SGHNT and YYREEE (reference sequence). The CDR3 nucleotides are TGTGCCAGCAGCCTTCGACAGAGTCGCAATGAGCAGTTCTTC. Translated: CASSLRQSRNEQFF. The full variable domain, completed using reference TRBV5-4 and TRBJ2-1, is ETGVTQSPTHLIKTRGQQVTLRCSSQSGHNTVSWYQQALGQGPQFIFQYYREEENGRGNFPPRFSGLQFPNYSSELNVNALELDDSALYLCASSLRQSRNEQFFGPGTRLTVL.

The gene calls are TRBV19 and TRBJ1-5; the match to TRBD1 covers 7 bases. Germline CDR1 is LNHDA and CDR2 is SQIVND (reference sequence). Trimming at V came to 3 bases and at J to 5 bases, leaving 1 base not matched to a gene. CDR3 size: 13 residues. The CDR3 DNA follows: TGTGCCAGTAGTATCGACAGGGATCAGCCCCAGCATTTT. Amino acids: CASSIDRDQPQHF.

The chain recombines TRBV11-2 with TRBJ1-2; 9 positions match TRBD1. This CDR3 is built from 13 residues. Trimming cost V 5 bases and J 6 bases; bases outside gene matches: 4. CDR1 SGHAT and CDR2 FQNNGV come from the germline V gene. CDR3 loop: CASSAGQGDGYTF. CDR3 coding DNA: TGTGCCAGCAGCGCGGGACAGGGCGATGGCTACACCTTC.

CDR3 coding DNA: TGTGCCAGCAGCGTGGGGACTAGCGGGAGGCCGAACACCGGGGAGCTGTTTTTT. Its translation is CASSVGTSGRPNTGELFF. The chain links TRBV9 to TRBJ2-2, with 15 bases that match TRBD2. CDR1 and CDR2 (germline): SGDLS, YYNGEE. The CDR3 is 18 amino acids. After removal of 2 bases from V and 0 bases from J, the junction contained 2 bases not matched to a gene.

About this clone: The sample carries other DNA sequences with the same CDR3. The rearrangement uses TRBV7-9 and TRBJ2-7; 12 bases are a match to TRBD1. The CDR3 length is 16 residues. The J segment lost 4 bases and the V segment lost 5 bases, leaving 9 bases of the junction unmatched. The germline V gene has CDR1 SEHNR and CDR2 FQNEAQ (reference sequence). This chain's CDR3 is CASSAESGQGAYEQYF. CDR3 DNA: TGTGCCAGCAGCGCAGAATCGGGACAGGGGGCTTACGAGCAGTACTTC.

This clone has a single count. The chain carries TRBV25-1 and TRBJ2-3, with TRBD2 matching over 12 bases. Germline V lookup: CDR1 MGHDK, CDR2 SYGVNS. This CDR3 has 16 residues. The V gene end was trimmed by 6 bases and the J gene end by 7 bases; junction bases not matched to a gene: 11. DNA for the CDR3: TGTGCCAGCAGCGCTGATGGACTAGCGGGAAGGAATACGCAGTATTTT. It yields the protein CASSADGLAGRNTQYF.